The sequence of this TCR beta chain was determined in a study of CXCR3-negative and CXCR3-positive naive CD8 T cells. On this clonotype: Its antigen remains unknown.

The method, 5' RACE with UMI labels, was used to prepare the TRB cDNA libraries. TCRdb reworked the 5' RACE reads into one entry per CDR3 protein, no DNA. The sample is made up of some 140,000 distinct CDR3 sequences, and the top ten hold just under 0.5% of it. The CDR3 totals 14 residues. CDR1 is DFQATT, CDR2 SNEGSKA, per germline (reference sequence). Whole-study findings and limits: Naive cells, whether CXCR3-negative or CXCR3-positive, had similar TRBV-TRBJ usage, while memory cells differed. In CXCR3-positive naive cells, the TRB CDR3s were more hydrophobic than in CXCR3-negative naive cells. Naive subsets expressed similar surface CD5; TRB CDR3 features served to infer TCR strength.

This receptor was identified in a human donor in good health. Some clones in this sample may be carry-over from other donors' samples. The chain has TRBV20-1 and TRBJ2-1; TCRdb's D gene call, TRBD1, goes unchecked for lack of DNA. Sequenced material: naive CXCR3+ CD8+ T cells from blood. As to subset: CD45RO-CCR7+CD27+CD95- naive CD8+ T cells expressing CXCR3 (TNR3+). This chain's CDR3 is CSARTPGPYNEQFF.